These 32 T cell receptor beta chains came from one sample sequenced in a study of response to subunit inactivated influenza vaccine. TCRdb used MiXCR to reprocess the RT-PCR reads, holding one entry per CDR3 protein. The table lists around 580,000 distinct CDR3 sequences, roughly 10% of them singletons, with 10% in the top ten. The sample here was PBMCs from blood, taken on the day of vaccination. These receptors were obtained from a man in his forties or fifties who received an inactivated influenza vaccine.

The V gene is TRBV6-2 or TRBV6-3, the J gene TRBJ2-7; perhaps TRBD2 as D (6 bases). Deletions cut 6 bases from V and 10 bases from J, with 13 bases between. The V gene's germline CDR1 is MNHEY and CDR2 SVGEGT. The length of the CDR3 is 11 residues. The DNA of the CDR3 is TGTGCCAGCAGGGGACTGCTCCTTCAGTACTTC. Encoded protein: CASRGLLLQYF.

This rearrangement joins TRBV7-6 to TRBJ2-1; D is possibly TRBD2 (5 bases). The ends were cut back, 2 bases at V and 2 bases at J, with 13 bases in the middle. Germline V lookup: CDR1 SGHVS, CDR2 FNYEAQ. This CDR3 contains 16 residues. Here the CDR3 reads CASSLLALGAYNEQFF. The CDR3 DNA sequence: TGTGCCAGCAGCTTACTCGCTTTGGGAGCCTACAATGAGCAGTTCTTC.

The chain has TRBV7-8 and TRBJ2-3; perhaps TRBD2 as D (6 bases). Germline V gives CDR1 SGHVS, CDR2 FQNEAQ. The V end lost 5 bases, the J end lost 0 bases, and 18 bases lay between the germline ends. This CDR3 is built from 17 residues. CDR3 sequence (DNA): TGTGCCAGCAGCGCGGGGACTTTGGAAACTAGCACAGATACGCAGTATTTT. Protein: CASSAGTLETSTDTQYF. Variable domain in full (rest from reference TRBV7-8 and TRBJ2-3): GAGVSQSPRYKVAKRGQDVALRCDPISGHVSLFWYQQALGQGPEFLTYFQNEAQLDKSGLPSDRFFAERPEGSVSTLKIQRTQQEDSAVYLCASSAGTLETSTDTQYFGPGTRLTVL.

The sample holds a few counts of this clonotype. The genes are TRBV5-1 and TRBJ1-2, with D tentatively TRBD1 (5 bases). Between the trimmed V and J ends, which lost 0 bases and 8 bases, there was a span of 14 bases. This CDR3 spans 14 amino acids. Per germline, CDR1 SGHRS and CDR2 YFSETQ. The CDR3 DNA reads as TGCGCCAGCAGCTTGGCCGGCAGGGCGGAGGGCTACACCTTC. Its protein product is CASSLAGRAEGYTF.

This rearrangement joins TRBV20-1 to TRBJ2-1; TRBD2 agrees at 9 bases. Looked up from germline, CDR1 is DFQATT and CDR2 is SNEGSKA (reference sequence). The CDR3 runs to 13 residues. Germline trimming cut 4 bases from V and 6 bases from J; bases unmatched to any gene: 4. CDR3 DNA: TGCAGTGCTAAACTAGCGGGCCGCAATGAGCAGTTCTTC. Translation: CSAKLAGRNEQFF.

Only a few counts were recorded for this clonotype. The genes are TRBV10-3 and TRBJ2-3; 8 bases fit TRBD1. CDR1 and CDR2 from the germline V gene are ENHRY and SYGVKD. The CDR3 is made up of 18 amino acids. V was pared by 3 bases and J by 3 bases, with 14 bases of the junction left unmatched. CDR3 in amino acids: CAISDELNRGKVTDTQYF. In nucleotides, the CDR3 is TGTGCCATCAGTGATGAACTTAACAGGGGGAAAGTGACAGATACGCAGTATTTT.

This CDR3 reads CASSYWGTGELFF. The CDR3 DNA reads as TGTGCCAGCAGTTACTGGGGCACCGGGGAGCTGTTTTTT. The chain uses TRBV6-5 and TRBJ2-2; D remains ambiguous. This CDR3 is built from 13 residues. V was clipped by 1 base and J by 4 bases, with 4 bases between them. Germline CDR1 reads MNHEY; CDR2 reads SVGAGI.

This clonotype has at least ten counts. V and J are TRBV5-1 and TRBJ1-1; 8 positions agree with TRBD1. Germline lookup yields CDR1 SGHRS and CDR2 YFSETQ. The V segment lost 1 base and the J segment 1 base; nucleotides outside the gene matches: 6. The CDR3 has 16 residues. CDR3 nucleotides: TGCGCCAGCAGCTTGCGTAGCGGACAGGGGAACACTGAAGCTTTCTTT. It specifies CASSLRSGQGNTEAFF.

This clonotype was seen a handful of times. The chain couples TRBV9 to TRBJ2-7; 7 bases fit TRBD1. The germline V gene has CDR1 SGDLS and CDR2 YYNGEE. J was trimmed by 2 bases and V by 4 bases; bases with no gene match: 15. This CDR3 comprises 17 residues. CDR3 sequence: CASSPGGGGADAYEQYF. Here the CDR3 DNA reads TGTGCCAGCAGCCCAGGGGGTGGTGGGGCCGACGCCTACGAGCAGTACTTC.

This clonotype was observed a handful of times. The rearrangement joins TRBV20-1 to TRBJ2-7, with unresolved D. Germline loops: CDR1 DFQATT, CDR2 SNEGSKA (reference sequence). CDR3 length: 16 amino acids. Trimming stripped 1 base from V and 3 bases from J, with 19 bases between. This CDR3 reads CSARVWPSTSDYEQYF. The CDR3 region has the DNA TGCAGTGCTAGAGTCTGGCCATCGACGTCCGACTACGAGCAGTACTTC.

This clonotype was counted a few times. This CDR3 is CASSLGSGSSSYNEQFF. The CDR3 region has the DNA TGTGCCAGCAGCTTGGGTAGCGGGAGCAGCTCCTACAATGAGCAGTTCTTC. The chain has TRBV5-6 and TRBJ2-1; 9 nucleotides agree with TRBD2. Looked up from germline, CDR1 is SGHDT and CDR2 is YYEEEE. V shed 0 bases and J 0 bases; nucleotides not matched to a gene: 4. The CDR3 sequence is 17 residues long. Using reference TRBV5-6 and TRBJ2-1 for the parts outside the CDR3, the full variable domain is DAGVTQSPTHLIKTRGQQVTLRCSPKSGHDTVSWYQQALGQGPQFIFQYYEEEERQRGNFPDRFSGHQFPNYSSELNVNALLLGDSALYLCASSLGSGSSSYNEQFFGPGTRLTVL.

In its sample, this clonotype was seen a few times. The chain combines TRBV20-1 with TRBJ1-1, with D unclear. Trimming cost V 3 bases and J 4 bases, with 15 bases left between them. Germline V lookup: CDR1 DFQATT, CDR2 SNEGSKA (reference sequence). The CDR3 totals 14 residues. In DNA form, the CDR3 reads TGCAGTGCTAGGGAGGAAGACGCAGCCACTGAAGCTTTCTTT. This translates into CSAREEDAATEAFF.

This clonotype turned up a few times. The chain uses TRBV4-2 and TRBJ2-2, with a weak D call TRBD2 (5 bases). The V end was cut by 3 bases, the J end by 2 bases, with 19 bases between. The CDR3 runs 18 residues. The germline V gene has CDR1 LGHNA and CDR2 YNFKEQ. In nucleotides, the CDR3 is TGTGCCAGCAGCCATGATCTAGGGCAGCGGCATAACACCGGGGAGCTGTTTTTT. Translation: CASSHDLGQRHNTGELFF.

The J gene is TRBJ2-5, the V gene TRBV6-5; the D gene is possibly TRBD1 (6 bases). The germline V gene encodes CDR1 MNHEY and CDR2 SVGAGI. Trimming left V 5 bases short and J 10 bases short, with 14 bases between. This CDR3 has 12 amino acids. The CDR3 nucleotides read TGTGCCAGCAGTAACCTGGGGGCAGACCAGTACTTC. This translates into CASSNLGADQYF.

This clonotype showed up just a few times. The chain employs TRBV6-1 and TRBJ2-3, with 10 bases aligning to TRBD2. With V trimmed by 6 bases and J by 1 base, 7 bases remained unmatched. The germline V gene has CDR1 MNHNS and CDR2 SASEGT. The CDR3 runs 16 residues. CDR3 residues: CASRKRGTSGTDTQYF. For the CDR3, the DNA is TGTGCCAGCAGGAAGCGGGGGACTAGCGGCACAGATACGCAGTATTTT.

This clonotype appeared a few times. This chain connects TRBV10-1 to TRBJ1-1; no clear D. Germline-derived CDR1 and CDR2 are WNHNN and SYGVQD (reference sequence). This CDR3 is built from 16 residues. V was trimmed by 6 bases and J by 1 base, leaving 18 bases between them. The chain's CDR3 is CASRHGRVESNTEAFF. The CDR3 nucleotides read TGCGCCAGCAGACACGGACGGGTGGAGTCGAACACTGAAGCTTTCTTT.

This chain links TRBV27 with TRBJ2-2; D possibly matches TRBD1 or TRBD2 (6 bases each). The V and J ends lost 8 bases and 1 base respectively, with 11 bases between them. In germline, CDR1 is MNHEY, CDR2 SMNVEV (reference sequence). CDR3 length: 14 amino acids. As DNA, the CDR3 is TGTGCCAGCCGGGGGACAATGAACACCGGGGAGCTGTTTTTT. It encodes CASRGTMNTGELFF.

The chain is built from TRBV7-2 and TRBJ2-7; tentative D call: TRBD2 (5 bases). Between the trimmed V and J ends, which lost 1 base and 6 bases, there was a span of 10 bases. The CDR3 loop spans 13 amino acids. Germline lookup yields CDR1 SGHTA and CDR2 FQGNSA. CDR3 nucleotide sequence: TGTGCCAGCAGCTTAGTGGACTGGGCCGAGCAGTACTTC. Translated, it gives CASSLVDWAEQYF.

V gene TRBV6-5 combines with J gene TRBJ1-2; the D is unclear. Germline V gene lookup returns CDR1 MNHEY and CDR2 SVGAGI. This CDR3 contains 14 residues. The V end lost 2 bases, the J end lost 5 bases, and 12 bases lay between the germline ends. The CDR3 nucleotides are TGTGCCAGCAGTTACCTATCGTCTGCGTATGGCTACACCTTC. It yields the protein CASSYLSSAYGYTF.

This clonotype came up a few times. Written as DNA, the CDR3 is TGTGCCAGCAGCCTTCCGGGACAGGGCGACGGGGAGCTGTTTTTT. Protein sequence: CASSLPGQGDGELFF. The V and J genes are TRBV4-2 and TRBJ2-2; 9 bases line up with TRBD1. The CDR3 is 15 amino acids. J lost 7 bases, V lost 4 bases, and 7 bases had no gene match. The germline V gene has CDR1 LGHNA and CDR2 YNFKEQ.

The chain couples TRBV29-1 to TRBJ2-5; 16 nucleotides agree with TRBD2. The germline V gene has CDR1 SQVTM and CDR2 ANQGSEA. The trim removed 6 bases at V and 5 bases at J, leaving 9 bases unmatched. The CDR3 length is 16 residues. Here the CDR3 reads CSVAGTSGGAFETQYF. In nucleotides, the CDR3 is TGCAGCGTGGCCGGGACTAGCGGGGGGGCCTTCGAGACCCAGTACTTC.

The gene calls are TRBV29-1 and TRBJ1-3; 12 bases line up with TRBD1. In germline, CDR1 is SQVTM, CDR2 ANQGSEA. The CDR3 runs to 13 residues. Unmatched junction bases numbered 2, after V lost 6 bases and J lost 5 bases. The CDR3 spells CSVGQGARNTIYF. The DNA for the CDR3 is TGCAGCGTGGGACAGGGGGCCAGAAACACCATATATTTT.

This chain connects TRBV3-1 to TRBJ2-5; maybe TRBD1 (6 bases). V was pared by 3 bases and J by 2 bases, with 10 bases between. CDR1 and CDR2 from the germline V gene are LGHDT and YNNKEL (reference sequence). This CDR3 region has 14 residues. The DNA for the CDR3 is TGTGCCAGCAGCCATCGACAGGCTCAAGAGACCCAGTACTTC. Translation: CASSHRQAQETQYF.

The chain couples TRBV10-3 to TRBJ2-5; D possibly corresponds to TRBD2 (6 bases). The V gene's germline CDR1 is ENHRY and CDR2 SYGVKD. V was clipped by 4 bases and J by 6 bases, with 15 bases between them. The CDR3 runs 14 residues. CDR3 protein: CAISASSGRKTQYF. CDR3 in DNA: TGTGCCATCAGTGCCTCCAGCGGGCGGAAGACCCAGTACTTC.

The rearrangement uses TRBV19 and TRBJ1-5; D not resolved. CDR1 is LNHDA and CDR2 is SQIVND in the germline V gene (reference sequence). The CDR3 runs to 14 residues. V lost 3 bases and J lost 3, with 9 bases in between. CDR3 protein: CASSILGFNQPQHF. The CDR3, as DNA: TGTGCCAGTAGTATTCTGGGTTTCAATCAGCCCCAGCATTTT. Complete variable domain (other parts from reference TRBV19 and TRBJ1-5): DGGITQSPKYLFRKEGQNVTLSCEQNLNHDAMYWYRQDPGQGLRLIYYSQIVNDFQKGDIAEGYSVSREKKESFPLTVTSAQKNPTAFYLCASSILGFNQPQHFGDGTRLSIL.

This chain joins TRBV12-3 or TRBV12-4 and TRBJ2-1, with 7 bases aligning to TRBD2. V trimming: 8 bases; J trimming: 1 base; junction bases outside the gene matches: 2. This CDR3 comprises 13 residues. The CDR3 loop reads CASHSGSYNEQFF. CDR3 nucleotide sequence: TGTGCCAGCCATAGCGGGTCCTACAATGAGCAGTTCTTC.

This clonotype came up a few times. This rearrangement joins TRBV6-1 to TRBJ2-6, with a possible D match to TRBD2 (6 bases). Trimming pared 11 bases from V and 4 bases from J, leaving 15 bases between. Germline lookup yields CDR1 MNHNS and CDR2 SASEGT. This CDR3 is 14 amino acids long. CDR3 sequence (DNA): TGTGCCGCGCGACGGGGACTGGGGGCCAACGTCCTGACTTTC. The encoded protein is CAARRGLGANVLTF.

Many counts were recorded for this clonotype. The chain combines TRBV3-1 with TRBJ1-5; D is uncertain. Germline values: CDR1 LGHDT, CDR2 YNNKEL (reference sequence). The V and J ends lost 1 base and 3 bases respectively, with 10 bases between them. The CDR3 has 15 residues. The CDR3 bases are TGTGCCAGCAGCCAAGGCCTCGGTCTCAATCAGCCCCAGCATTTT. Its protein is CASSQGLGLNQPQHF.

In its sample, this clonotype was seen many times. This chain links TRBV2 with TRBJ2-1; 12 bases agree with TRBD1. CDR1 and CDR2 from the germline V gene are SNHLY and FYNNEI. V shed 2 bases and J 8 bases; nucleotides not matched to a gene: 10. This CDR3 comprises 17 residues. DNA of the CDR3: TGTGCCAGCAGTGAACGGGCCGGGACAGGGGGCGCGGATGAGCAGTTCTTC. The encoded protein is CASSERAGTGGADEQFF.

The chain employs TRBV5-1 and TRBJ2-6; unclear D gene. The CDR3 is 15 amino acids. With 7 bases removed from V and 3 bases from J, the gap between germline ends came to 14 bases. Germline values: CDR1 SGHRS, CDR2 YFSETQ. The CDR3 loop reads CASSDLSFGANVLTF. CDR3 DNA: TGCGCCAGCTCAGATCTGAGTTTTGGGGCCAACGTCCTGACTTTC.

The V gene is TRBV20-1, the J gene TRBJ2-7; possible D gene TRBD2, 6 bases. V was cut by 0 bases and J by 3 bases, with 12 bases left in between. The CDR3 consists of 14 residues. Germline assignment: CDR1 DFQATT and CDR2 SNEGSKA (reference sequence). CDR3 residues: CSAREAGHDYEQYF. In nucleotides, the CDR3 is TGCAGTGCTAGAGAAGCGGGTCATGACTACGAGCAGTACTTC.

The CDR3 nucleotides are TGCGCCAGCAGCCAAGATACAGGACAGGGGCACTACGAGCAGTACTTC. Residues: CASSQDTGQGHYEQYF. The chain is built from TRBV4-1 and TRBJ2-7; 9 bases are a match to TRBD1. Germline lookup yields CDR1 MGHRA and CDR2 YSYEKL. J was trimmed by 3 bases and V by 0 bases; bases with no gene match: 6. The CDR3 has 16 residues.